A single sample is the source of the 24 T cell receptor beta chains below, sequenced in a study of blood T cell repertoires in COVID-19. Here immunoSEQ multiplex PCR was the method, and the copy in TCRdb shows in-frame clones only, minus some. The sample shows about 59,000 clones, around 85% of them seen only once. Material for sequencing was peripheral blood. These TCRs come from a woman aged 65 to 85 with acute or convalescent COVID-19.

This rearrangement joins TRBV6-1 to TRBJ1-1; possible D gene TRBD1, 5 bases. There are 16 residues in the CDR3. The V end lost 1 base, the J end lost 0 bases, and 12 bases lay between the germline ends. The germline CDR1 and CDR2 sequences are MNHNS and SASEGT. DNA of the CDR3: TGTGCCAGCAGTGAAGGATTATGGGGCTTGAACACTGAAGCTTTCTTT. It yields the protein CASSEGLWGLNTEAFF.

This chain connects TRBV7-2 to TRBJ1-6; TRBD1 matches at 10 bases. The germline CDR1 and CDR2 sequences are SGHTA and FQGNSA. The CDR3 consists of 14 residues. With V trimmed by 5 bases and J by 8 bases, 3 bases remained unmatched. The CDR3 here is CASSEGQGYSPLHF. CDR3 DNA: TGTGCCAGCAGCGAGGGACAGGGGTATTCACCCCTCCACTTT. Supplemented by reference TRBV7-2 and TRBJ1-6, the full variable domain reads GAGVSQSPSNKVTEKGKDVELRCDPISGHTALYWYRQSLGQGLEFLIYFQGNSAPDKSGLPSDRFSAERTGGSVSTLTIQRTQQEDSAVYLCASSEGQGYSPLHFGNGTRLTVT.

This clone was counted between two and nine times. The chain is built from TRBV2 and TRBJ1-5; D gene unclear. The V end was cut by 3 bases, the J end by 3 bases, with 3 bases between. Germline CDR1 reads SNHLY; CDR2 reads FYNNEI. The length of the CDR3 is 12 residues. This CDR3 reads CASSDINQPQHF. In nucleotides, the CDR3 is TGTGCCAGCAGTGACATCAATCAGCCCCAGCATTTT.

This chain connects TRBV28 to TRBJ2-2, with TRBD1 matching over 8 bases. The CDR3 is 15 residues long. Germline lookup yields CDR1 MDHEN and CDR2 SYDVKM. Trimming cost V 6 bases and J 4 bases; bases outside gene matches: 7. In nucleotides, the CDR3 is TGTGCCAGCAGGCCGCAGGGGGCGGGCACCGGGGAGCTGTTTTTT. Encoded protein: CASRPQGAGTGELFF.

The chain joins TRBV7-3 to TRBJ1-6; D uncertain. V lost 0 bases and J lost 3, with 6 bases in between. CDR3 size: 15 residues. Germline V gene lookup returns CDR1 SGHTA and CDR2 FQGTGA. The CDR3 loop reads CASSLTGNYNSPLHF. In DNA form, the CDR3 reads TGTGCCAGCAGCTTAACCGGGAACTATAATTCACCCCTCCACTTT.

About this clone: One junction end disagrees with the germline gene, perhaps due to a read error. The V and J genes are TRBV6-2 or TRBV6-3 and TRBJ2-5; D uncertain. The V gene's germline CDR1 is MNHEY and CDR2 SVGEGT. The CDR3 consists of 13 residues. CDR3 bases: TGTGCCAGCACCCCTTTTCACCAGGAGACCCAGTACTTC. Translating gives CASTPFHQETQYF.

V gene TRBV7-9 combines with J gene TRBJ1-1; D is uncertain. The V end was cut by 5 bases, the J end by 4 bases, with 17 bases between. Germline CDR1 reads SEHNR; CDR2 reads FQNEAQ (reference sequence). The length of the CDR3 is 15 residues. The CDR3 loop reads CASSPKIRTGTEAFF. The CDR3 DNA is TGTGCCAGCAGCCCGAAGATCAGAACGGGCACTGAAGCTTTCTTT.

This clone came up once. This chain links TRBV19 with TRBJ2-1; D is uncertain. Between the trimmed V and J ends, which lost 5 bases and 7 bases, there was a span of 15 bases. Germline values: CDR1 LNHDA, CDR2 SQIVND (reference sequence). This CDR3 region has 14 residues. The CDR3 here is CASSHPSRRNEQFF. As DNA, the CDR3 is TGTGCCAGTAGTCACCCCTCTCGCAGGAATGAGCAGTTCTTC.

V is TRBV19 and J is TRBJ2-3, with D maybe TRBD2 (6 bases). V gave up 2 bases and J gave up 4 bases, with 7 bases separating them. Germline-derived CDR1 and CDR2 are LNHDA and SQIVND (reference sequence). The length of the CDR3 is 13 residues. The CDR3 here is CASSIRRADTQYF. DNA of the CDR3: TGTGCCAGTAGTATAAGGAGGGCAGATACGCAGTATTTT. Supplemented by reference TRBV19 and TRBJ2-3, the full variable domain reads DGGITQSPKYLFRKEGQNVTLSCEQNLNHDAMYWYRQDPGQGLRLIYYSQIVNDFQKGDIAEGYSVSREKKESFPLTVTSAQKNPTAFYLCASSIRRADTQYFGPGTRLTVL.

The chain carries TRBV29-1 and TRBJ1-1; D not certain. CDR1 and CDR2 (germline): SQVTM, ANQGSEA. There are 13 residues in the CDR3. V lost 3 bases, J lost 0 bases, and 8 bases lay in between. CDR3 sequence: CSVDLGMNTEAFF. For the CDR3, the DNA is TGCAGCGTTGATTTGGGCATGAACACTGAAGCTTTCTTT.

This clone has just one count. J is TRBJ2-5 and V is TRBV3-1 (or the pseudogene TRBV3-2); 7 bases fit TRBD1. The CDR3 sequence is 13 residues long. Unmatched junction bases numbered 8, after V lost 8 bases and J lost 5 bases. Germline assignment: CDR1 LGHDT and CDR2 YNNKEL (reference sequence). CDR3 bases: TGTGCCAGCCTTACCAACAGGGGTGAGACCCAGTACTTC. It is translated as CASLTNRGETQYF.

CDR3 nucleotide sequence: TGTGCCAGCAGTGGGCTAGCGGGGGCCCAGGGGGAGCAGTTCTTC. It specifies CASSGLAGAQGEQFF. This rearrangement joins TRBV28 to TRBJ2-1; 10 bases align to TRBD2. V trimming: 5 bases; J trimming: 10 bases; junction bases outside the gene matches: 11. Per germline, CDR1 MDHEN and CDR2 SYDVKM. This CDR3 is 15 amino acids long.

V usage is TRBV28 and J usage is TRBJ1-5; D remains ambiguous. This CDR3 comprises 14 residues. CDR1 is MDHEN, CDR2 SYDVKM, per germline. V was shortened by 7 bases and J by 2 bases, with 12 bases between the two germline ends. Here the CDR3 reads CASTTTVGNQPQHF. As DNA, the CDR3 is TGTGCCAGCACCACCACGGTTGGCAATCAGCCCCAGCATTTT. Drawing the rest from reference TRBV28 and TRBJ1-5, the complete variable domain is DVKVTQSSRYLVKRTGEKVFLECVQDMDHENMFWYRQDPGLGLRLIYFSYDVKMKEKGDIPEGYSVSREKKERFSLILESASTNQTSMYLCASTTTVGNQPQHFGDGTRLSIL.

The V call is TRBV5-1, the J call TRBJ1-4; TRBD1 agrees at 10 bases. Per germline, CDR1 SGHRS and CDR2 YFSETQ. The CDR3 has 16 amino acids. V lost 4 bases, J lost 0 bases, and 3 bases stayed unmatched. The CDR3 DNA is TGCGCCAGCAGCCCCGGGACAGGGGCAACTAATGAAAAACTGTTTTTT. Translated: CASSPGTGATNEKLFF.

This clone was detected only a few times. V is TRBV29-1 and J is TRBJ2-3; TRBD2 matches at 10 bases. The CDR3 loop spans 14 amino acids. CDR1 and CDR2 (germline): SQVTM, ANQGSEA. J lost 6 bases, V lost 6 bases, and 9 bases had no gene match. The CDR3 sequence: CSVPTSGLLDTQYF. CDR3 DNA: TGCAGCGTGCCGACTAGCGGGTTACTGGATACGCAGTATTTT.

The V call is TRBV5-1, the J call TRBJ2-5; D might be TRBD2 (6 bases). The V and J ends lost 4 bases and 2 bases respectively, with 12 bases between them. Germline V gene data show CDR1 as SGHRS and CDR2 as YFSETQ. This CDR3 spans 14 amino acids. DNA of the CDR3: TGCGCCAGCAGCCCCCTTGGGGGGCAAGAGACCCAGTACTTC. Protein product: CASSPLGGQETQYF.

The chain is built from TRBV12-5 and TRBJ1-5, with D possibly matching TRBD1 (6 bases). The CDR3 covers 15 residues. Germline CDR1 LGHNT, CDR2 FRNRAP. The ends were cut back, 11 bases at V and 0 bases at J, with 17 bases in the middle. The CDR3 protein is CALGADVYSNQPQHF. The CDR3 coding sequence is TGTGCTTTGGGGGCAGACGTATATAGCAATCAGCCCCAGCATTTT.

The CDR3 coding sequence is TGTGCCAGCAGCAAAGTTGGAGATACGAATTCACCCCTCCACTTT. Translated, it gives CASSKVGDTNSPLHF. The gene calls are TRBV21-1 and TRBJ1-6. TRBV21-1 is deemed a pseudogene. The CDR3 extends over 15 amino acids.

As DNA, the CDR3 is TGTGCCAGCAGCTCCGCGGGAAATGAGCAGTTCTTC. It codes for CASSSAGNEQFF. This chain connects TRBV7-2 to TRBJ2-1; TRBD2 might be the D (6 bases). The germline V gene has CDR1 SGHTA and CDR2 FQGNSA. The CDR3 sequence is 12 residues long. The V end lost 4 bases, the J end lost 7 bases, and 8 bases lay between the germline ends.

The chain joins TRBV7-9 to TRBJ2-5, with a weak D call TRBD2 (5 bases). This CDR3 has 17 residues. Germline lookup yields CDR1 SEHNR and CDR2 FQNEAQ (reference sequence). V gave up 7 bases and J gave up 1 base, with 22 bases separating them. The CDR3 DNA reads TGTGCCAGCACCACCCCATTCGCGGGTCCAATCCAAGAGACCCAGTACTTC. It translates to CASTTPFAGPIQETQYF.

The J gene is TRBJ1-5, the V gene TRBV4-1; D is ambiguous. The ends were cut back, 0 bases at V and 7 bases at J, with 16 bases in the middle. Germline V gives CDR1 MGHRA, CDR2 YSYEKL. The CDR3 loop spans 16 amino acids. CDR3 nucleotides: TGCGCCAGCAGCCAAGAGGTCACCGACTTGTGGCAGCCCCAGCATTTT. Its protein product is CASSQEVTDLWQPQHF.

The chain combines TRBV19 with TRBJ2-1; the match to TRBD2 covers 9 bases. The CDR3 length is 14 residues. From germline, CDR1 is LNHDA and CDR2 SQIVND (reference sequence). After removal of 8 bases from V and 5 bases from J, the junction contained 7 bases not matched to a gene. CDR3 sequence reads: CASWRLAGNNEQFF. CDR3 sequence (DNA): TGTGCCAGTTGGCGCCTAGCGGGGAACAATGAGCAGTTCTTC.

This clone came up once. This rearrangement joins TRBV24-1 to TRBJ2-2, with a possible D match to TRBD1 (6 bases). Germline V gene sequence: CDR1 KGHDR, CDR2 SFDVKD. This CDR3 spans 13 amino acids. V gave up 9 bases and J gave up 5 bases, with 12 bases separating them. CDR3 DNA: TGTGCCACCTCATCAGGGGAAACCGGGGAGCTGTTTTTT. Protein: CATSSGETGELFF.

The gene calls are TRBV10-3 and TRBJ1-1; TRBD1 might be the D (5 bases). The CDR3 has 16 residues. Deletions cut 5 bases from V and 6 bases from J, with 22 bases between. Germline CDR1 ENHRY, CDR2 SYGVKD. The chain's CDR3 is CAISLASVGRDSEAFF. The DNA of the CDR3 is TGTGCCATCAGTTTGGCCTCTGTTGGCAGGGACTCTGAAGCTTTCTTT.